This T cell receptor beta chain came from a study of control samples from healthy donors and cancer patients. Repertoires were generated with immunoSEQ multiplex PCR, while TCRdb's copy carries only in-frame clones and drops some. The table has about 160,000 clones, roughly 95% seen once; the top ten hold approximately 1%. CDR1 and CDR2 from the germline V gene are ENHRY and SYGVKD. Deletions cut 6 bases from V and 5 bases from J, with 7 bases between. This CDR3 spans 12 amino acids. The sequencing sample was made of blood. This clonotype originated in a young woman in good health. The rearrangement links TRBV10-3 to TRBJ2-2; TRBD1 is a possible D gene (5 bases). The CDR3 loop is CAISSGTGELFF. In nucleotides, the CDR3 is TGTGCCATCAGCTCAGGGACCGGGGAGCTGTTTTTT.